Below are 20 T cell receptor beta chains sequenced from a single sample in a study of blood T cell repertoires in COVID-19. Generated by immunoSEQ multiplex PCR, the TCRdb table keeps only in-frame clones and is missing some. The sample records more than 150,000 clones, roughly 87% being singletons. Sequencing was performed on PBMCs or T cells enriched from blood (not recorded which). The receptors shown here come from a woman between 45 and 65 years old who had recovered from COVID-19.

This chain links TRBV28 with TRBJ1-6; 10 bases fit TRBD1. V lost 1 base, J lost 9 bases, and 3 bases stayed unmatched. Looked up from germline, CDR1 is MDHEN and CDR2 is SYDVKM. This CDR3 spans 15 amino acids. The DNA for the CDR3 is TGTGCCAGCAGTTTATCCGGGACAGGGGCTTCACCCCTCCACTTT. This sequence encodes CASSLSGTGASPLHF.

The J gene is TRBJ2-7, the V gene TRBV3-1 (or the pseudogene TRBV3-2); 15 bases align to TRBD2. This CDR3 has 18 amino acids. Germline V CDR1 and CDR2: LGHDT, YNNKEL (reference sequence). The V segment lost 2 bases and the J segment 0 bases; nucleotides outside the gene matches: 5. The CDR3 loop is CASSQIGLAGGSSYEQYF. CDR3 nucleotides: TGTGCCAGCAGCCAAATTGGACTAGCGGGAGGGAGCTCCTACGAGCAGTACTTC.

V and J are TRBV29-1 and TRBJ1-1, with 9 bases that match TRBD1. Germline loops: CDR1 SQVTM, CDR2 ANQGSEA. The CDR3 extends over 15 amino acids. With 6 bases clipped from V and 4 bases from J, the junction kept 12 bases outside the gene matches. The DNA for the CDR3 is TGCAGCGTCGATGGTTCCCGGGACAGGGTCACTGAAGCTTTCTTT. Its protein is CSVDGSRDRVTEAFF.

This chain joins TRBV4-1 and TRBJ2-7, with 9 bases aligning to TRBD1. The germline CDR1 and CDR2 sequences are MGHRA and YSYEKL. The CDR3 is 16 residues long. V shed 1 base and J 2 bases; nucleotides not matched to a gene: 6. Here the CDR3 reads CASSQVLGQGTYEQYF. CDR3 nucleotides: TGCGCCAGCAGCCAAGTATTGGGACAGGGCACCTACGAGCAGTACTTC.

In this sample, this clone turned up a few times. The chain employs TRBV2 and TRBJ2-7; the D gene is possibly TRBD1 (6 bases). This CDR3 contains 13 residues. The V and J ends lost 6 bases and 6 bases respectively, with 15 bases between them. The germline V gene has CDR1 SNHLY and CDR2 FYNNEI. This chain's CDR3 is CASSGQIEGEQYF. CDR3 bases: TGTGCCAGCAGCGGACAGATCGAAGGCGAGCAGTACTTC.

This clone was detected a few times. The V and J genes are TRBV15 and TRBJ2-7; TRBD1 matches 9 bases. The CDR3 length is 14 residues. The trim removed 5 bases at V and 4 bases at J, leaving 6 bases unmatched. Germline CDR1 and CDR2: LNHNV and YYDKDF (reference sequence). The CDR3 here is CATSPGQGEYEQYF. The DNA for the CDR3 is TGTGCCACCAGCCCGGGACAGGGAGAATACGAGCAGTACTTC.

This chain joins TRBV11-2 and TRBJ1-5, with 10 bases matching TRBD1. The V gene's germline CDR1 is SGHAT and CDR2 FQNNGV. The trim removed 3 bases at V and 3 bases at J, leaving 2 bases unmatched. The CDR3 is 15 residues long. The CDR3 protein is CASSLGQGYNQPQHF. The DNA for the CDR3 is TGTGCCAGCAGCTTGGGACAGGGGTACAATCAGCCCCAGCATTTT.

The CDR3, as DNA: TGCGCCAGCAGCGCGGAGGGCACTGAAGCTTTCTTT. This codes for CASSAEGTEAFF. The chain employs TRBV5-1 and TRBJ1-1; D gene ambiguous. The V gene's germline CDR1 is SGHRS and CDR2 YFSETQ. This CDR3 has 12 residues. V was pared by 4 bases and J by 4 bases, with 8 bases between.

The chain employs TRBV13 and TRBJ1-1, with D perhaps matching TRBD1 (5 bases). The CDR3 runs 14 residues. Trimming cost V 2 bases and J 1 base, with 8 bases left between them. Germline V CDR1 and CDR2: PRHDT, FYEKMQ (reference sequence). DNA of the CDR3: TGTGCCAGCAGCTTATCCAGGGCGAACACTGAAGCTTTCTTT. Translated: CASSLSRANTEAFF. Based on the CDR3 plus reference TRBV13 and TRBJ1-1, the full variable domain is AAGVIQSPRHLIKEKRETATLKCYPIPRHDTVYWYQQGPGQDPQFLISFYEKMQSDKGSIPDRFSAQQFSDYHSELNMSSLELGDSALYFCASSLSRANTEAFFGQGTRLTVV.

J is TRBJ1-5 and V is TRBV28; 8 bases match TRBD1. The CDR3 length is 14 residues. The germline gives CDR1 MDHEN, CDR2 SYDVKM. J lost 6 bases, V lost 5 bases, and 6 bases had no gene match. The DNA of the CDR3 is TGTGCCAGCAGTCCCCGGACAGGGTCTCAGCCCCAGCATTTT. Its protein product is CASSPRTGSQPQHF.

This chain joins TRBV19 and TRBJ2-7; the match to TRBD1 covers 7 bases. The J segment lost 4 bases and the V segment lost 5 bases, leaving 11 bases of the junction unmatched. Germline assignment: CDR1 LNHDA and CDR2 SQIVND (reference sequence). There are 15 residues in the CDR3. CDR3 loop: CASSPLGGPTYEQYF. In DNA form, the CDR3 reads TGTGCCAGTAGTCCCCTAGGGGGCCCCACATACGAGCAGTACTTC.

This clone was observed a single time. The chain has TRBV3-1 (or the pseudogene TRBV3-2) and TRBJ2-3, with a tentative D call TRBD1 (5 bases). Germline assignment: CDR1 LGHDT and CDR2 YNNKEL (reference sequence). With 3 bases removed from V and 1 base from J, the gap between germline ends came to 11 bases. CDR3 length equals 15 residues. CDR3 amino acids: CASSHGAPGTDTQYF. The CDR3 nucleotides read TGTGCCAGCAGCCATGGGGCCCCCGGCACAGATACGCAGTATTTT.

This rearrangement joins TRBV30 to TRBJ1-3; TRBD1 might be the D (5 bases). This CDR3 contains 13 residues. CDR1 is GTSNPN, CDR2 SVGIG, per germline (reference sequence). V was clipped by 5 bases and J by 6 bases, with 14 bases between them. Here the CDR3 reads CAWARGGANTIYF. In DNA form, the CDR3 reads TGTGCCTGGGCACGAGGAGGGGCAAACACCATATATTTT.

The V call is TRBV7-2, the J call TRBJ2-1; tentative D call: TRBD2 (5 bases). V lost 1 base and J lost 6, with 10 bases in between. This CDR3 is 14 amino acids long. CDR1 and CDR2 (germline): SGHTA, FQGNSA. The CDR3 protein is CASSLVGNLNEQFF. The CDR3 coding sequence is TGTGCCAGCAGCTTAGTCGGGAATCTCAATGAGCAGTTCTTC.

The CDR3 coding sequence is TGTGCCAGCAGTGGGACAGAGGCGAGCGAGCAGTACTTC. Residues: CASSGTEASEQYF. This chain links TRBV2 with TRBJ2-7; D may be TRBD1 (6 bases). The CDR3 length is 13 residues. Trimming removed 4 bases at V and 6 bases at J, with 13 bases between. The V gene's germline CDR1 is SNHLY and CDR2 FYNNEI.

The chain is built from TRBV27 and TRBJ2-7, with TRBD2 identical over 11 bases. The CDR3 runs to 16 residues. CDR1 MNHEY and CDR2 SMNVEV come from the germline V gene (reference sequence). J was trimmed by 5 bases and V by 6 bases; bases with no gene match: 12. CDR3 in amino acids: CASRDLIAGGPHEQYF. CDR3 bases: TGTGCCAGCAGGGACTTAATAGCGGGAGGGCCCCACGAGCAGTACTTC.

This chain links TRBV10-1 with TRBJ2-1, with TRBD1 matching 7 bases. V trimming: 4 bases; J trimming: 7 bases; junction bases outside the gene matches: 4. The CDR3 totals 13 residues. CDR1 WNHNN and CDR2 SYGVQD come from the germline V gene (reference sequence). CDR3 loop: CASSGQGVNEQFF. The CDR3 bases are TGCGCCAGCAGTGGGCAGGGGGTGAATGAGCAGTTCTTC.

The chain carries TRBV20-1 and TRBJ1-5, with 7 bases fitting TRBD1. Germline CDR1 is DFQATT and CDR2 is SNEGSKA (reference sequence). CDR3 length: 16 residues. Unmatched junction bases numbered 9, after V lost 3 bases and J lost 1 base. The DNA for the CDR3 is TGCAGTGCTAGTGCCCAGGGGGAGTGGAGCAATCAGCCCCAGCATTTT. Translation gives CSASAQGEWSNQPQHF.

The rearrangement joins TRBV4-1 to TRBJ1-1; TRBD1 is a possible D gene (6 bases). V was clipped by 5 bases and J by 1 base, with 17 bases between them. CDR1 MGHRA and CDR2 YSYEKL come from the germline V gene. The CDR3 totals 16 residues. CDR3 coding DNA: TGCGCCAGCAGCACACCCACAGGGAGAGGGAACACTGAAGCTTTCTTT. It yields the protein CASSTPTGRGNTEAFF.

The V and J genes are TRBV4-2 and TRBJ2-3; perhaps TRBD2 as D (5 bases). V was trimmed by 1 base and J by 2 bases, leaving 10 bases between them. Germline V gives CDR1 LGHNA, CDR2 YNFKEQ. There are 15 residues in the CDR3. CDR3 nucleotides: TGTGCCAGCAGCCAAGCCAGTAGCGTCACAGATACGCAGTATTTT. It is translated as CASSQASSVTDTQYF.